This TCR beta chain appears in the sequencing data of a study of beta chain features in type 1 diabetes. The wider study: Healthy donors resembled patients in age, gender and cell yields. Study conclusions and caveats: Cells with high TCR expression could be over-represented by cDNA sequencing. Shortening of TCRB CDR3s, moderate but significant, appeared in all four CD4+ subsets of Type 1 diabetes patients.

Trimming took off 7 bases at V and 4 bases at J, with 11 bases between the two ends. This CDR3 spans 14 amino acids. CDR1 and CDR2 (germline): SGHTA, FQGNSA. The entirety of the isolated RNA underwent reverse transcription, so expressed TCRB transcripts were sequenced. Only in-frame clones appear in the TCRdb table, and some are missing; sequencing was by immunoSEQ multiplex PCR. The profile shows 150,000 to 200,000 clones, around 63% of them singletons. In its sample, this clone was seen once. As yet, its antigen is unknown. The receptor was derived from a man aged 25 to 45 with type 1 diabetes. V gene TRBV7-2 combines with J gene TRBJ2-6; D is unclear. Sequences were obtained from naive CD4+ T cells from blood. The CDR3 loop is CASTPASGANVLTF. DNA of the CDR3: TGTGCCAGCACCCCCGCGTCGGGGGCCAACGTCCTGACTTTC.